This record looks at one T cell receptor beta chain sequence and its context. The antigen is not known. Since the CDR3 does not end with the conserved phenylalanine or tryptophan, this likely comes from a read error. This sample stems from a study of human T cells and chemical hapten exposure. Study at large: Yields of TCR per sample differed, chiefly owing to small differences in pooled library volume. Study-level findings and limits: Expanded TCR counts at PT1 were positively correlated with the patch test score.

TCRdb ran MiXCR on the RACE reads and lists one entry per CDR3 protein. The sample yields fewer than 150,000 distinct CDR3 sequences, about 12% seen once. Specified time point: patch test 2, 6 weeks after DPC sensitization. The treatment was: therapeutic diphenylcyclopropenone sensitization with weekly scalp DPC. CDR1 is LGHDT, CDR2 YNNKEL, per germline (reference sequence). The CDR3 is made up of 12 amino acids. V lost 4 bases, J lost 8 bases, and 3 bases stayed unmatched. The genes are TRBV3-1 and TRBJ1-1; 8 bases align to TRBD1. This clonotype was sampled from a woman aged 50 to 60 with alopecia areata. Some clones in this sample may be carry-over from other donors' samples. The input for sequencing was whole blood, taken in connection with sensitization to the hapten diphenylcyclopropenone (DPC). The CDR3 sequence is CASSLRQGEAFI. CDR3 in DNA: TGTGCCAGCAGCCTCCGACAGGGGGAAGCTTTCATT.